This TCR beta chain was recorded in a study of long-term antiretroviral therapy in people with HIV. immunoSEQ v3.0 was run at survey level. In sequencing, about 40,000-55,000 T-cell genomes per sample were targeted. Generated by immunoSEQ multiplex PCR, the TCRdb table keeps only in-frame clones and is missing some. The data hold about 39,000 clones, with roughly nine tenths observed a single time. General study findings and limits: Transplant donor controls retained higher diversity, though diversity increased after ART.

Notes on this clone: The target antigen is unknown.

The CDR3 is made up of 12 amino acids. V lost 2 bases to trimming and J lost 5 bases, with 7 bases between them. The V gene's germline CDR1 is SGHTS and CDR2 YDEGEE. This chain uses TRBV5-8 with TRBJ1-1; no definite D call. Here the sequenced sample was unsorted PBMCs, taken 1.2 years after starting antiretroviral therapy. The TCR sequence derives from a woman aged 50 to 60 with HIV. The CDR3 region has the DNA TGTGCCAGCAGCTTAGTCGCGACTGAAGCTTTCTTT. Its translation is CASSLVATEAFF.